These 4 T cell receptor beta chains originate from one sample sequenced in a study of CD8 T cells in ankylosing spondylitis. General study findings and limits: Ankylosing spondylitis blood appeared to be characterized by a TCR beta motif of roughly eight highly homologous variants.

Via MiXCR, TCRdb re-called the 5' RACE reads, giving one row per CDR3 protein. This sample has more than 600,000 distinct CDR3 sequences, with under 20% found just once. Their cognate antigens are unknown. Sequencing input: blood, either unsorted or a sorted T cell fraction (not recorded which). The source is a male donor with ankylosing spondylitis.

A few counts support this clonotype. One junction end disagrees with the germline gene, perhaps due to a read error. The chain combines TRBV10-3 with TRBJ1-4; D is unresolved. The CDR3 sequence is 17 residues long. Germline V gives CDR1 ENHRY, CDR2 SYGVKD. The CDR3 is CAIPVFPRPDSNEKLFF. The CDR3 region has the DNA TGTGCCATCCCTGTTTTCCCAAGGCCCGACTCTAACGAAAAACTGTTTTTT.

This clonotype was detected a few times. The chain combines TRBV3-1 with TRBJ2-7; 8 positions match TRBD1. The germline CDR1 and CDR2 sequences are LGHDT and YNNKEL (reference sequence). The ends lost 3 bases at V and 6 bases at J; junction bases unmatched: 4. The CDR3 spans 13 residues. Here the CDR3 DNA reads TGTGCCAGCAGCCATAGGACAGGGCGCGAGCAGTACTTC. It translates to CASSHRTGREQYF.

This clonotype appeared a few times. This sequence joins TRBV5-1 and TRBJ2-2; D uncertain. The CDR3 consists of 16 residues. V lost 0 bases to trimming and J lost 0 bases, with 9 bases between them. Germline V gene sequence: CDR1 SGHRS, CDR2 YFSETQ. CDR3 sequence reads: CASSLEVPSNTGELFF. The CDR3 DNA reads as TGCGCCAGCAGCTTGGAAGTGCCCTCGAACACCGGGGAGCTGTTTTTT.

This sequence joins TRBV20-1 and TRBJ1-5, with no clear D. Germline V CDR1 and CDR2: DFQATT, SNEGSKA (reference sequence). The V gene lost 2 bases and the J gene lost 3 bases, with 11 bases spanning the gap. This CDR3 spans 14 amino acids. CDR3 residues: CSARSGSYNQPQHF. The CDR3 DNA reads as TGCAGTGCTAGAAGCGGGAGCTACAATCAGCCCCAGCATTTT.